This is a list of T cell receptor beta chains from one sample in a study of control samples from healthy donors and cancer patients. Data came from immunoSEQ multiplex PCR; TCRdb stores just in-frame clones and leaves some out. Of about 77,000 clones listed, almost 95% are singletons. The sample was blood. The source is a woman aged 55-70 years in good health. The CDR3 runs from the conserved cysteine through the conserved F or W. The order of the fields is V gene, D gene, clone size, J gene, CDR3 protein, CDR3 DNA. A D gene is named only where the DNA matches it firmly. Clone size appears in some rows only: once, few, many, or a class for an expanded clone.

v_gene: TRBV5-5
d_gene: NA
abundance: NA
j_gene: TRBJ1-5
CDR3aa: CASSLEQGFNQPQHF
CDR3nt: TGTGCCAGCAGCTTGGAGCAGGGCTTCAATCAGCCCCAGCATTTT

v_gene: TRBV28
d_gene: NA
abundance: NA
j_gene: TRBJ1-1
CDR3aa: CASSPLKWLNTEAFF
CDR3nt: TGTGCCAGCAGTCCTCTAAAGTGGCTGAACACTGAAGCTTTCTTT

v_gene: TRBV28
d_gene: TRBD1
abundance: NA
j_gene: TRBJ2-2
CDR3aa: CASSSYNRGWGELFF
CDR3nt: TGTGCCAGCAGCTCCTATAACAGGGGGTGGGGGGAGCTGTTTTTT

v_gene: TRBV7-9
d_gene: NA
abundance: few
j_gene: TRBJ1-2
CDR3aa: CASSLEPGNYGYTF
CDR3nt: TGTGCCAGCAGCTTAGAGCCTGGGAACTATGGCTACACCTTC

v_gene: TRBV21-1
d_gene: NA
abundance: NA
j_gene: TRBJ1-1
CDR3aa: CASSPKGITGSPNTEAFF
CDR3nt: TGTGCCAGCAGTCCAAAAGGGATCACAGGTTCGCCGAACACTGAAGCTTTCTTT

v_gene: TRBV30
d_gene: TRBD1
abundance: NA
j_gene: TRBJ1-1
CDR3aa: CAWNRGDRGRGNTEAFF
CDR3nt: TGTGCCTGGAATCGCGGGGACAGGGGGCGCGGGAACACTGAAGCTTTCTTT

v_gene: TRBV3-1/TRBV3-2
d_gene: NA
abundance: once
j_gene: TRBJ2-7
CDR3aa: CASSQGQGLISFEQYF
CDR3nt: TGTGCCAGCAGCCAAGGTCAGGGTTTAATATCTTTCGAGCAGTACTTC

v_gene: TRBV7-8
d_gene: TRBD2
abundance: NA
j_gene: TRBJ2-1
CDR3aa: CASSTRTSGSVNEQFF
CDR3nt: TGTGCCAGCAGCACGCGGACTAGCGGGAGTGTAAATGAGCAGTTCTTC

v_gene: TRBV9
d_gene: TRBD1
abundance: NA
j_gene: TRBJ1-3
CDR3aa: CASSVGQGVAGNTIYF
CDR3nt: TGTGCCAGCAGCGTTGGGCAGGGGGTGGCTGGAAACACCATATATTTT

v_gene: TRBV10-2
d_gene: NA
abundance: NA
j_gene: TRBJ2-7
CDR3aa: CASSLQNYEQYF
CDR3nt: TGCGCCAGCAGTCTACAGAACTACGAGCAGTACTTC

v_gene: TRBV18
d_gene: TRBD1
abundance: NA
j_gene: TRBJ2-1
CDR3aa: CASSPLAGQGLFF
CDR3nt: TGTGCCAGCTCACCGCTCGCGGGACAGGGGCTGTTCTTC

v_gene: TRBV24-1
d_gene: NA
abundance: NA
j_gene: TRBJ1-2
CDR3aa: CATSDPPRYGYTF
CDR3nt: TGTGCCACCAGTGATCCTCCCAGGTATGGCTACACCTTC

v_gene: TRBV4-1
d_gene: TRBD1
abundance: NA
j_gene: TRBJ1-6
CDR3aa: CASSQDGDSWNSPLHF
CDR3nt: TGCGCCAGCAGCCAAGACGGGGACAGTTGGAATTCACCCCTCCACTTT

v_gene: TRBV29-1
d_gene: NA
abundance: NA
j_gene: TRBJ1-5
CDR3aa: CSVGARDQPQHF
CDR3nt: TGCAGCGTTGGAGCGAGAGATCAGCCCCAGCATTTT

v_gene: TRBV7-9
d_gene: NA
abundance: once
j_gene: TRBJ1-5
CDR3aa: CASSIAGGEGAQHF
CDR3nt: TGTGCCAGCAGCATCGCGGGAGGAGAGGGCGCCCAGCATTTT

v_gene: TRBV7-6
d_gene: TRBD2
abundance: once
j_gene: TRBJ2-7
CDR3aa: CASSPQGTSGRVNVYEQYF
CDR3nt: TGTGCCAGCAGCCCCCAGGGGACTAGCGGGAGGGTTAATGTCTACGAGCAGTACTTC

v_gene: TRBV11-2
d_gene: NA
abundance: NA
j_gene: TRBJ1-3
CDR3aa: CASSPLVYSGNTIYF
CDR3nt: TGTGCCAGCAGCCCTCTGGTATACTCTGGAAACACCATATATTTT

v_gene: TRBV9
d_gene: NA
abundance: NA
j_gene: TRBJ2-5
CDR3aa: CASSVFSDSLGTQYF
CDR3nt: TGTGCCAGCAGCGTATTCTCGGACAGCCTAGGGACCCAGTACTTC

v_gene: TRBV30
d_gene: NA
abundance: once
j_gene: TRBJ1-6
CDR3aa: CAWRGQPGGSPLHF
CDR3nt: TGTGCCTGGAGAGGACAACCGGGTGGTTCACCCCTCCACTTT

v_gene: TRBV11-2
d_gene: TRBD2
abundance: once
j_gene: TRBJ2-1
CDR3aa: CASSLEAPTSGRWTYNEQFF
CDR3nt: TGTGCCAGCAGCTTAGAGGCCCCAACTAGCGGGAGATGGACCTACAATGAGCAGTTCTTC

v_gene: TRBV12-3/TRBV12-4
d_gene: TRBD1
abundance: NA
j_gene: TRBJ1-2
CDR3aa: CASRDRLKNGYTF
CDR3nt: TGTGCCAGCCGGGACAGACTCAAGAATGGCTACACCTTC

v_gene: TRBV29-1
d_gene: NA
abundance: NA
j_gene: TRBJ2-5
CDR3aa: CSVGQETQYF
CDR3nt: TGCAGCGTGGGACAAGAGACCCAGTACTTC

v_gene: TRBV7-6
d_gene: TRBD1
abundance: NA
j_gene: TRBJ1-5
CDR3aa: CASSSTGLGNQPQHF
CDR3nt: TGTGCCAGCAGCTCGACAGGGTTGGGCAATCAGCCCCAGCATTTT

v_gene: TRBV18
d_gene: NA
abundance: NA
j_gene: TRBJ2-5
CDR3aa: CASSPPEHSRTQYF
CDR3nt: TGTGCCAGCTCACCACCCGAGCACAGTCGGACCCAGTACTTC

v_gene: TRBV28
d_gene: TRBD1
abundance: NA
j_gene: TRBJ1-3
CDR3aa: CASSGDSRTIYF
CDR3nt: TGTGCCAGCAGTGGGGACAGCCGGACCATATATTTT

v_gene: TRBV5-1
d_gene: NA
abundance: NA
j_gene: TRBJ2-5
CDR3aa: CASSLAGETQYF
CDR3nt: TGCGCCAGCAGCTTGGCTGGTGAGACCCAGTACTTC